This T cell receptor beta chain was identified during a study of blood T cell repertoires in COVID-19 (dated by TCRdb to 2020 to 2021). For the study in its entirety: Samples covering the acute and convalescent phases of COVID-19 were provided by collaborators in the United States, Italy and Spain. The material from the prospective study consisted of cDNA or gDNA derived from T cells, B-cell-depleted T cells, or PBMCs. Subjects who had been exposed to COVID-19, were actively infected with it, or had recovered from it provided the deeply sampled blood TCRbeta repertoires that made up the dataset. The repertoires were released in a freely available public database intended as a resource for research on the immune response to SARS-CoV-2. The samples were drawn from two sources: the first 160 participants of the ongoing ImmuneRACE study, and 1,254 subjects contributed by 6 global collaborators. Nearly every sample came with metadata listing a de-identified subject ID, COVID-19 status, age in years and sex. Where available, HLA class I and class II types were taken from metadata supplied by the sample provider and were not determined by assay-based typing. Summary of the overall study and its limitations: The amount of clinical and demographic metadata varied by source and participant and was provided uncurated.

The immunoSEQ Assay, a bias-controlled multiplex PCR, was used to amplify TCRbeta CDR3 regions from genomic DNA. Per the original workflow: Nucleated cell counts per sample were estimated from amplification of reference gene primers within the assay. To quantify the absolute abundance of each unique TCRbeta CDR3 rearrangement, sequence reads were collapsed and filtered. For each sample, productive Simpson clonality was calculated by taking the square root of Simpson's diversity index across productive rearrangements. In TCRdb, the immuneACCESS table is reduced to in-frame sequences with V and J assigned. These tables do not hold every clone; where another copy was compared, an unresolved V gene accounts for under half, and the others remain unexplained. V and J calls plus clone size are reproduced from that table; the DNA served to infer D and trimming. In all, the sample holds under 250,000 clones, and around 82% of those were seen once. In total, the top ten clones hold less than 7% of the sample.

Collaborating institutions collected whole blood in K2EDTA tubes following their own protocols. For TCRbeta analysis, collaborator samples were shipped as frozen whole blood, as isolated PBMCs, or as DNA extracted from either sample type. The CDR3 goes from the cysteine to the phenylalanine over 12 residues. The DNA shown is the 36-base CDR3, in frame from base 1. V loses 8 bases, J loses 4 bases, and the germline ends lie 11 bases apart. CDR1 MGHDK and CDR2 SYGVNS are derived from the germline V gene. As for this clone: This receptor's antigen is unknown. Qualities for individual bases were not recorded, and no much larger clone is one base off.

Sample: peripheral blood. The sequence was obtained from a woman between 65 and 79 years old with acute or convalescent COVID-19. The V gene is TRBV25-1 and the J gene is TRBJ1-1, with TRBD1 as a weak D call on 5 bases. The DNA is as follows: TGTGCCAGCGGCGATACAGGCACTGAAGCTTTCTTT. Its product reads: CASGDTGTEAFF. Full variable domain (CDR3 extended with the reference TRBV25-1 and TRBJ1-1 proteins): EADIYQTPRYLVIGTGKKITLECSQTMGHDKMYWYQQDPGMELHLIHYSYGVNSTEKGDLSSESTVSRIRTEHFPLTLESARPSHTSQYLCASGDTGTEAFFGQGTRLTVV.